The 20 T cell receptor beta chains presented below share a single source sample, sequenced in a study of T cell repertoires in cytomegalovirus infection. TCRdb re-analysed the reads in MiXCR, keeping a single row per CDR3 protein. The sample shows a few hundred thousand distinct CDR3 sequences, under 55% of them seen only once. No antigen has been identified for these receptors. The sample in question was cultured PBMCs, obtained from culture after CMV antigen stimulation. These receptors all stem from a human donor in good health (CMV status not recorded). Some clones in this sample may be carry-over from other donors' samples.

This chain joins TRBV7-8 and TRBJ1-2; 11 positions agree with TRBD1. With V trimmed by 2 bases and J by 8 bases, 4 bases remained unmatched. Germline V gene lookup returns CDR1 SGHVS and CDR2 FQNEAQ. The CDR3 is 14 amino acids. The CDR3 spells CASSLLRDRGGYTF. In DNA, the CDR3 is TGTGCCAGCAGCTTATTGAGGGACAGGGGGGGCTACACCTTC.

The genes are TRBV7-2 and TRBJ2-5; 7 nucleotides agree with TRBD1. The CDR3 totals 16 residues. The junction had 19 bases not matched to a gene; V was cut back by 5 bases and J by 10 bases. The V gene's germline CDR1 is SGHTA and CDR2 FQGNSA. CDR3 DNA: TGTGCCAGCAGCCCCCAGCCCGGACAGGCCGGAACGGTCCAGTACTTC. This encodes CASSPQPGQAGTVQYF. The variable domain in full, completed from reference TRBV7-2 and TRBJ2-5, reads GAGVSQSPSNKVTEKGKDVELRCDPISGHTALYWYRQSLGQGLEFLIYFQGNSAPDKSGLPSDRFSAERTGGSVSTLTIQRTQQEDSAVYLCASSPQPGQAGTVQYFGPGTRLLVL.

V gene TRBV4-1 combines with J gene TRBJ2-1; D remains ambiguous. V was cut by 1 base and J by 8 bases, with 6 bases left in between. The germline CDR1 and CDR2 sequences are MGHRA and YSYEKL. The CDR3 is 12 residues long. This chain's CDR3 is CASSQGVDEQFF. DNA of the CDR3: TGCGCCAGCAGCCAAGGGGTTGATGAGCAGTTCTTC.

The V call is TRBV12-3 or TRBV12-4, the J call TRBJ2-7, with 8 nucleotides matching TRBD2. The CDR3 spans 14 residues. J lost 3 bases, V lost 3 bases, and 4 bases had no gene match. CDR3: CASSFGTRGYEQYF. CDR3 coding DNA: TGTGCCAGCAGTTTTGGGACTAGGGGCTACGAGCAGTACTTC.

CDR3 sequence reads: CASRPPSWETQYF. As DNA, the CDR3 is TGTGCCAGCAGGCCCCCGAGTTGGGAGACCCAGTACTTC. V gene TRBV7-9 combines with J gene TRBJ2-5; D call uncertain. Germline V gene lookup returns CDR1 SEHNR and CDR2 FQNEAQ (reference sequence). The CDR3 totals 13 residues. Trimming removed 6 bases from V and 5 bases from J, with 13 bases in between.

The chain joins TRBV7-2 to TRBJ2-3, with D tentatively TRBD2 (5 bases). This CDR3 is built from 16 residues. In germline, CDR1 is SGHTA, CDR2 FQGNSA. Trimming shortened V by 5 bases and J by 8 bases, and 23 bases separated the two germline ends. The CDR3 nucleotides read TGTGCCAGCAGCCCTACTAGGCCCCAGGTCCACACTACGCAGTATTTT. Translated: CASSPTRPQVHTTQYF.

This chain links TRBV7-8 with TRBJ2-3, with 10 nucleotides matching TRBD2. V dropped 6 bases and J dropped 5; count of bases not matched to a gene: 5. CDR3 length equals 14 residues. Per the germline V gene, CDR1 is SGHVS and CDR2 is FQNEAQ. CDR3 bases: TGTGCCAGCAGATCGGGACTAGCGAGAGATACGCAGTATTTT. Amino acids: CASRSGLARDTQYF.

The chain combines TRBV6-1 with TRBJ1-1; tentatively, D is TRBD1 (5 bases). CDR1 and CDR2 from the germline V gene are MNHNS and SASEGT. The CDR3 totals 13 residues. V lost 7 bases and J 1 base, leaving 10 bases between the germline ends. The CDR3 loop reads CASMRGRNTEAFF. The CDR3, as DNA: TGTGCCAGCATGCGGGGCCGGAACACTGAAGCTTTCTTT.

The V and J genes are TRBV19 and TRBJ2-1, with TRBD2 identical over 8 bases. The ends lost 5 bases at V and 2 bases at J; junction bases unmatched: 8. The CDR3 is 16 amino acids. Germline V lookup: CDR1 LNHDA, CDR2 SQIVND (reference sequence). DNA of the CDR3: TGTGCCAGTAGTTTCCGGGGGGGGCTCCCCTACAATGAGCAGTTCTTC. Encoded protein: CASSFRGGLPYNEQFF. Variable domain in full (rest from reference TRBV19 and TRBJ2-1): DGGITQSPKYLFRKEGQNVTLSCEQNLNHDAMYWYRQDPGQGLRLIYYSQIVNDFQKGDIAEGYSVSREKKESFPLTVTSAQKNPTAFYLCASSFRGGLPYNEQFFGPGTRLTVL.

The chain recombines TRBV12-3 or TRBV12-4 with TRBJ1-5; the D is unclear. The V end was cut by 3 bases, the J end by 5 bases, with 8 bases between. The CDR3 has 13 residues. The DNA of the CDR3 is TGTGCCAGCAGTTTTGCCGAGCATCAGCCCCAGCATTTT. It specifies CASSFAEHQPQHF.

This clonotype was observed a handful of times. V is TRBV7-2 and J is TRBJ2-7; the D gene is possibly TRBD1 (5 bases). In germline, CDR1 is SGHTA, CDR2 FQGNSA. Trimming stripped 4 bases from V and 0 bases from J, with 10 bases between. The CDR3 has 14 amino acids. Here the CDR3 DNA reads TGTGCCAGCAGCTCGCGCACAGGCTCCTACGAGCAGTACTTC. Protein sequence: CASSSRTGSYEQYF.

The genes are TRBV20-1 and TRBJ1-5, with 7 bases that match TRBD1. Trimming took 4 bases from V and 1 from J; bases not matched to a gene: 1. This CDR3 contains 13 residues. Germline CDR1 DFQATT, CDR2 SNEGSKA (reference sequence). The CDR3 DNA reads TGCAGTGCTAAGGGACAGAGCAATCAGCCCCAGCATTTT. This codes for CSAKGQSNQPQHF.

CDR3 nucleotides: TGTGCCAGCAGCCAAGATAGCTTGCGGGCACAAGAGACCCAGTACTTC. It encodes CASSQDSLRAQETQYF. The chain recombines TRBV4-2 with TRBJ2-5; maybe TRBD2 (5 bases). CDR3 length equals 16 residues. V was pared by 0 bases and J by 2 bases, with 13 bases between. Per the germline V gene, CDR1 is LGHNA and CDR2 is YNFKEQ.

The rearrangement links TRBV3-1 to TRBJ2-1; 7 bases match TRBD1. Germline CDR1 LGHDT, CDR2 YNNKEL (reference sequence). This CDR3 region has 16 residues. J lost 2 bases, V lost 2 bases, and 6 bases had no gene match. The CDR3 coding sequence is TGTGCCAGCAGCCAATGGGACAGAGGCACCTACAATGAGCAGTTCTTC. Its protein is CASSQWDRGTYNEQFF.

This rearrangement joins TRBV6-2 or TRBV6-3 to TRBJ2-1; a weak D match, TRBD2 (6 bases). Germline CDR1 reads MNHEY; CDR2 reads SVGEGT. The V end was cut by 0 bases, the J end by 10 bases, with 16 bases between. The CDR3 sequence is 15 residues long. CDR3 region: CASSYSGGLFGEQFF. DNA for the CDR3: TGTGCCAGCAGTTACTCCGGGGGTCTTTTCGGGGAGCAGTTCTTC.

DNA of the CDR3: TGCAGTGCCGAACTAGCGGGAGTGGGAGATACGCAGTATTTT. It encodes CSAELAGVGDTQYF. The V and J genes are TRBV20-1 and TRBJ2-3; 11 nucleotides match TRBD2. This CDR3 spans 14 amino acids. Germline-derived CDR1 and CDR2 are DFQATT and SNEGSKA (reference sequence). V shed 6 bases and J 5 bases; nucleotides not matched to a gene: 7.

The chain has TRBV7-9 and TRBJ2-2, with a tentative D call TRBD1 (5 bases). Germline V gene sequence: CDR1 SEHNR, CDR2 FQNEAQ (reference sequence). The CDR3 consists of 14 residues. The V end was cut by 1 base, the J end by 5 bases, with 8 bases between. The CDR3 loop is CASSLEGPTGELFF. For the CDR3, the DNA is TGTGCCAGCAGCTTAGAGGGGCCTACCGGGGAGCTGTTTTTT.

This chain connects TRBV25-1 to TRBJ2-1; D remains ambiguous. Germline V lookup: CDR1 MGHDK, CDR2 SYGVNS. The CDR3 contains 16 residues. V dropped 4 bases and J dropped 0 bases, with 13 bases sitting between them. This CDR3 is CASSGAVGSSYNEQFF. Written as DNA, the CDR3 is TGTGCCAGCAGTGGGGCAGTCGGAAGCTCCTACAATGAGCAGTTCTTC.

The rearrangement uses TRBV6-1 and TRBJ1-2, with D possibly TRBD1 on 6 matching bases. The CDR3 is made up of 15 amino acids. V lost 6 bases to trimming and J lost 8 bases, with 22 bases between them. CDR1 is MNHNS, CDR2 SASEGT, per germline. CDR3 protein: CASRVPGQDSGGYTF. Written as DNA, the CDR3 is TGTGCCAGCAGAGTACCGGGACAAGACTCGGGGGGCTACACCTTC.

The J gene is TRBJ2-7, the V gene TRBV6-6; weak D call: TRBD2 (5 bases). This CDR3 is built from 14 residues. Germline V gene sequence: CDR1 MNHNY, CDR2 SVGAGI (reference sequence). The germline V and J ends were trimmed by 1 base and 5 bases, with 12 bases remaining between them. CDR3 residues: CASSYLDSLDEQYF. CDR3 in DNA: TGTGCCAGCAGTTACTTGGACTCCCTCGACGAGCAGTACTTC.